The 12 T cell receptor beta chains presented below share a single source sample, sequenced in a study of cytomegalovirus exposure and HLA in healthy donors. The PCR made use of 60 Vbeta and 13 Jbeta primers. The method was immunoSEQ multiplex PCR; TCRdb's version includes in-frame clones alone and lacks a portion of them. This sample carries about 190,000 clones, 70% to 75% of them seen once, and the ten largest clones take about 3%. Sequencing was performed on PBMCs. The origin of the receptors is a woman aged 25 to 39 in good health and CMV-seropositive.

V usage is TRBV9 and J usage is TRBJ1-1; D is perhaps TRBD1 (5 bases). Germline values: CDR1 SGDLS, CDR2 YYNGEE. This CDR3 comprises 13 residues. V shed 0 bases and J shed 10 bases, with 13 bases lying between them. CDR3 sequence reads: CASSVAKEGRAFF. DNA of the CDR3: TGTGCCAGCAGCGTAGCGAAGGAGGGGAGAGCTTTCTTT.

The chain combines TRBV5-1 with TRBJ2-7; TRBD2 is a possible D gene (5 bases). V shed 5 bases and J shed 5 bases, with 20 bases lying between them. From germline, CDR1 is SGHRS and CDR2 YFSETQ. The CDR3 loop spans 15 amino acids. The CDR3 is CASRTSLGSVNEQYF. DNA for the CDR3: TGCGCCAGCAGGACCTCTCTCGGTAGCGTCAACGAGCAGTACTTC. Full variable domain (rest looked up from reference TRBV5-1 and TRBJ2-7): KAGVTQTPRYLIKTRGQQVTLSCSPISGHRSVSWYQQTPGQGLQFLFEYFSETQRNKGNFPGRFSGRQFSNSRSEMNVSTLELGDSALYLCASRTSLGSVNEQYFGPGTRLTVT.

CDR3: CASSLSAASGNTIYF. CDR3 in DNA: TGTGCCAGCAGCTTGTCGGCGGCCTCTGGAAACACCATATATTTT. The chain employs TRBV5-5 and TRBJ1-3; D remains unclear. V was clipped by 1 base and J by 0 bases, with 8 bases between them. The CDR3 totals 15 residues. Germline V CDR1 and CDR2: SGHKS, YYEKEE (reference sequence).

The V gene is TRBV27, the J gene TRBJ2-7, with a weak D call TRBD1 (5 bases). Looked up from germline, CDR1 is MNHEY and CDR2 is SMNVEV (reference sequence). Trimming removed 4 bases from V and 4 bases from J, with 8 bases in between. The CDR3 has 12 residues. The CDR3 region is CASSSRTYEQYF. The DNA of the CDR3 is TGTGCCAGCAGTTCTCGGACATACGAGCAGTACTTC.

In the case of this clone: The junction differs from germline at one of its ends, possibly a read error. Other nucleotide sequences from this sample produce the same CDR3. The rearrangement joins TRBV2 to TRBJ1-5, with 8 positions matching TRBD1. The CDR3 totals 13 residues. In germline, CDR1 is SNHLY, CDR2 FYNNEI. The CDR3 loop reads CASRGPYTEPQHF. Written as DNA, the CDR3 is TGCGCCAGCAGGGGGCCCTATACTGAGCCCCAGCATTTT.

The chain employs TRBV4-1 and TRBJ1-5, with 8 bases fitting TRBD1. CDR3 length: 17 amino acids. Germline CDR1 and CDR2: MGHRA and YSYEKL. After removal of 1 base from V and 2 bases from J, the junction contained 7 bases not matched to a gene. The CDR3 sequence is CASSQAYDRGGNQPQHF. The DNA for the CDR3 is TGCGCCAGCAGCCAAGCCTATGACAGGGGTGGCAATCAGCCCCAGCATTTT.

The rearrangement joins TRBV7-8 to TRBJ2-7, with TRBD2 matching 10 bases. This CDR3 region has 16 residues. Germline V gene lookup returns CDR1 SGHVS and CDR2 FQNEAQ. Trimming cost V 5 bases and J 7 bases; bases outside gene matches: 14. CDR3 in amino acids: CASSPSELAGSWEQYF. The CDR3 region has the DNA TGTGCCAGCAGCCCTTCTGAACTAGCGGGAAGTTGGGAGCAGTACTTC.

The chain recombines TRBV6-1 with TRBJ2-2; 10 bases match TRBD2. The V and J ends lost 8 bases and 7 bases, in that order; junction bases with no gene match: 10. The germline V gene encodes CDR1 MNHNS and CDR2 SASEGT. This CDR3 has 15 residues. The CDR3: CASGTASGSNGELFF. CDR3 DNA: TGTGCCAGCGGGACGGCTAGCGGGAGTAACGGGGAGCTGTTTTTT.

V and J are TRBV27 and TRBJ1-2, with D unresolved. Per germline, CDR1 MNHEY and CDR2 SMNVEV (reference sequence). CDR3 length: 11 amino acids. Between the trimmed V and J ends, which lost 7 bases and 5 bases, there was a span of 8 bases. The CDR3 spells CASMGRYGYTF. The CDR3 DNA is TGTGCCAGCATGGGCCGGTATGGCTACACCTTC.

The V gene is TRBV19, the J gene TRBJ2-1; D uncertain. The CDR3 spans 13 residues. From germline, CDR1 is LNHDA and CDR2 SQIVND (reference sequence). V was pared by 5 bases and J by 8 bases, with 13 bases between. The CDR3 spells CASSPLGLDEQFF. The CDR3 DNA reads TGTGCCAGTAGTCCCTTGGGCCTTGATGAGCAGTTCTTC.

The chain employs TRBV4-2 and TRBJ2-7, with a tentative D call TRBD2 (6 bases). In germline, CDR1 is LGHNA, CDR2 YNFKEQ. The CDR3 extends over 16 amino acids. The V end lost 0 bases, the J end lost 2 bases, and 14 bases lay between the germline ends. CDR3 protein: CASSQDLASATYEQYF. For the CDR3, the DNA is TGTGCCAGCAGCCAAGATTTGGCTAGCGCGACCTACGAGCAGTACTTC.

Written as DNA, the CDR3 is TGTGCCAGCAGAAACATAAACTACGAGCAGTACTTC. Translated, it gives CASRNINYEQYF. The V and J genes are TRBV28 and TRBJ2-7; D unclear. Trimming took 6 bases from V and 3 from J, leaving 9 bases between them. This CDR3 is 12 amino acids long. CDR1 is MDHEN, CDR2 SYDVKM, per germline.